This TCR beta chain was sequenced in a study of blood T cell repertoires in COVID-19. The wider study: Sample material is recorded as cDNA or gDNA derived from T cells, B-cell-depleted T cells, or PBMCs.

The protocol was immunoSEQ multiplex PCR, while the TCRdb copy is restricted to in-frame clones and leaves out a portion. The sample yields roughly 110,000 clones, more than 85% seen once. Per the germline V gene, CDR1 is ENHRY and CDR2 is SYGVKD. CDR3 length: 18 residues. The V segment lost 1 base and the J segment 8 bases; nucleotides outside the gene matches: 14. This receptor was taken from a human donor with acute or convalescent COVID-19. The donor label of this sample is uncertain. Sequencing used peripheral blood. The J gene is TRBJ2-1, the V gene TRBV10-3; 10 bases are a match to TRBD2. In DNA form, the CDR3 reads TGTGCCATCAGTGAGTTCGGGTCTAGCGGGAGTAGAGTGTATGAGCAGTTCTTC. Translating it yields CAISEFGSSGSRVYEQFF.